This TCR beta chain is drawn from a study of STAT5B mutations in CD4+ large granular lymphocyte leukemia. Germline V gene data show CDR1 as SEHNR and CDR2 as FQNEAQ (reference sequence). This CDR3 is built from 15 residues. Trimming took 2 bases from V and 7 from J; bases not matched to a gene: 6. TCRdb keeps only in-frame clones here, not all; method: immunoSEQ multiplex PCR. The sample has about 40,000 clones, 84% seen once. Specimen: CD4+ T cells from blood buffy coats. The chain carries TRBV7-9 and TRBJ2-2; TRBD2 aligns across 8 bases. The sequence was collected from a human donor in good health. CDR3 loop: CASSLRASGLGELFF. CDR3 coding DNA: TGTGCCAGCAGCTTAAGGGCTAGCGGGCTCGGGGAGCTGTTTTTT.